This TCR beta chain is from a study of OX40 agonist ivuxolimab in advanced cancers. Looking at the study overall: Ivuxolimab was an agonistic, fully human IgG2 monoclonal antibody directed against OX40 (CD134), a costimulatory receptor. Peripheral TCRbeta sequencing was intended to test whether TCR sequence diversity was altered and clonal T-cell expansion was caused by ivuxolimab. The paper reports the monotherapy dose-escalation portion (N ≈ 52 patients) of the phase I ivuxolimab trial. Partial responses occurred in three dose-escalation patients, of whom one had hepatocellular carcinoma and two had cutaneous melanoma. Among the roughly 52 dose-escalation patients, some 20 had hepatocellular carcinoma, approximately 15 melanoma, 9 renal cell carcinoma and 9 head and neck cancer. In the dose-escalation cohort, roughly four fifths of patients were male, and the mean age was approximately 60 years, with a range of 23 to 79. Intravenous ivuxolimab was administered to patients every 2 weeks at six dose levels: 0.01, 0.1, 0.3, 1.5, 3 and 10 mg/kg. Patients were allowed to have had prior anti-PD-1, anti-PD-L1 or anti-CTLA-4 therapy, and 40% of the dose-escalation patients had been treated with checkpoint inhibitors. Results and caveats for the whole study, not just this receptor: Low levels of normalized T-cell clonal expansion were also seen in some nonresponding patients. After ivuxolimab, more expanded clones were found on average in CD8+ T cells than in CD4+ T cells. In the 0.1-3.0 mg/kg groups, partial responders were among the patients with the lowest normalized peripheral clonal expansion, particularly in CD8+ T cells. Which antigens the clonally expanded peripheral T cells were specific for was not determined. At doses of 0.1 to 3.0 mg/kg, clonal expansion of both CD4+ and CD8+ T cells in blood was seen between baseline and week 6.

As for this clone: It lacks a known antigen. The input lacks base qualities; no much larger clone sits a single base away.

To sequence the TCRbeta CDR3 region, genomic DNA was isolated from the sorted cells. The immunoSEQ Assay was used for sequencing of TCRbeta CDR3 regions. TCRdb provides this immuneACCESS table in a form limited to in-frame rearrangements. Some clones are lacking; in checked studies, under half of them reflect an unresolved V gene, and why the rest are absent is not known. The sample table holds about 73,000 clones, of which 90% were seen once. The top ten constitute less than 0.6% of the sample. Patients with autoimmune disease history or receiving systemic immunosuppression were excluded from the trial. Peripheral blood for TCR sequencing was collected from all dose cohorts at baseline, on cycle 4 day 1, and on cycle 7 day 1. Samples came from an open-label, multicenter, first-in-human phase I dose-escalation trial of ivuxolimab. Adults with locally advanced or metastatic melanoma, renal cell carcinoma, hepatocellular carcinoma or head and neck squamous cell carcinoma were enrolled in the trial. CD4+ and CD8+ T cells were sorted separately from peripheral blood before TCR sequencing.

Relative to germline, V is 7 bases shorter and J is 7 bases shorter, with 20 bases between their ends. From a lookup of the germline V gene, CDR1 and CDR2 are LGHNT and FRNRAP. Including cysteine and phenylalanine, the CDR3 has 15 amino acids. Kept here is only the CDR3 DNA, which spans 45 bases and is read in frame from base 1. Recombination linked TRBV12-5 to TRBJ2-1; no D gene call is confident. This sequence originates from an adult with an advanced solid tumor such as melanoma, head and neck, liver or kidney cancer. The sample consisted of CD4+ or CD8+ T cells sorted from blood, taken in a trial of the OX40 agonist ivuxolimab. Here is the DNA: TGTGCTAGTGCCAACCGACCCCTTGGCCGGAATGAGCAGTTCTTC. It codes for CASANRPLGRNEQFF. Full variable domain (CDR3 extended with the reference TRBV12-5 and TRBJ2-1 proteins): DARVTQTPRHKVTEMGQEVTMRCQPILGHNTVFWYRQTMMQGLELLAYFRNRAPLDDSGMPKDRFSAEMPDATLATLKIQPSEPRDSAVYFCASANRPLGRNEQFFGPGTRLTVL.